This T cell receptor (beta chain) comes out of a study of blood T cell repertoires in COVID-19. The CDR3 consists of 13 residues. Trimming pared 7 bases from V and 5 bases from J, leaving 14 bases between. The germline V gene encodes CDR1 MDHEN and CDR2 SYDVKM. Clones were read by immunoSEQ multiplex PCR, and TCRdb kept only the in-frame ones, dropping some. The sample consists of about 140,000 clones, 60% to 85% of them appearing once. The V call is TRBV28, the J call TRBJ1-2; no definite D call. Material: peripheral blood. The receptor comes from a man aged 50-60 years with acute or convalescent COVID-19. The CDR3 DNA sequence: TGTGCCAGCACCGTCGACACCACTTATGGCTACACCTTC. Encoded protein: CASTVDTTYGYTF.